The sequence of this T cell receptor beta chain was determined in a study of cytomegalovirus exposure and HLA in healthy donors. Findings and caveats of the study: In a later analysis, CMV-associated beta chains were mostly HLA-associated, it appeared. Investigators reported 150 to 200 TCR beta chains as tied to cytomegalovirus. Follow-up analysis seemed to connect common viral pathogens with several of the most significant clusters identified.

The study ran its PCR with 60 Vbeta and 13 Jbeta primers. The method was immunoSEQ multiplex PCR; TCRdb's version includes in-frame clones alone and lacks a portion of them. The table shows approximately 100,000 clones, with under 80% occurring only once. Regarding this clone: The antigen remains undetermined.

The CDR3 covers 15 residues. With 4 bases removed from V and 2 bases from J, the gap between germline ends came to 12 bases. Germline assignment: CDR1 MNHEY and CDR2 SMNVEV (reference sequence). This TCR was recovered from a woman aged 50 to 60 in good health and CMV-seropositive. Specimen: PBMCs. This chain joins TRBV27 and TRBJ1-3, with D perhaps matching TRBD1 (6 bases). Here the CDR3 reads CASSYAGQPGNTIYF. For the CDR3, the DNA is TGTGCCAGCAGTTATGCTGGACAGCCTGGAAACACCATATATTTT.